This TCR beta chain stems from a study of OX40 agonist ivuxolimab in advanced cancers. Background on the study: Three patients responded partially, comprising one with hepatocellular carcinoma and two with cutaneous melanoma.

Germline CDR1 and CDR2: PRHDT and FYEKMQ (reference sequence). Trimming cost V 5 bases and J 4 bases; bases outside gene matches: 13. CDR3 length: 17 amino acids. Clones were sequenced by immunoSEQ multiplex PCR, and TCRdb holds only the in-frame ones, with some missing. The repertoire holds tens of thousands of clones, around 85% seen once, with roughly 2% in the top ten. The sequence came from an adult with an advanced solid tumor such as melanoma, head and neck, liver or kidney cancer. The chain combines TRBV13 with TRBJ1-3, with TRBD1 identical over 8 bases. The sequences come from CD4+ or CD8+ T cells sorted from blood, collected in a trial of the OX40 agonist ivuxolimab. The CDR3 sequence is CASSRDRGQGAGNTIYF. In DNA form, the CDR3 reads TGTGCCAGCAGCCGAGACCGTGGACAGGGAGCAGGAAACACCATATATTTT.